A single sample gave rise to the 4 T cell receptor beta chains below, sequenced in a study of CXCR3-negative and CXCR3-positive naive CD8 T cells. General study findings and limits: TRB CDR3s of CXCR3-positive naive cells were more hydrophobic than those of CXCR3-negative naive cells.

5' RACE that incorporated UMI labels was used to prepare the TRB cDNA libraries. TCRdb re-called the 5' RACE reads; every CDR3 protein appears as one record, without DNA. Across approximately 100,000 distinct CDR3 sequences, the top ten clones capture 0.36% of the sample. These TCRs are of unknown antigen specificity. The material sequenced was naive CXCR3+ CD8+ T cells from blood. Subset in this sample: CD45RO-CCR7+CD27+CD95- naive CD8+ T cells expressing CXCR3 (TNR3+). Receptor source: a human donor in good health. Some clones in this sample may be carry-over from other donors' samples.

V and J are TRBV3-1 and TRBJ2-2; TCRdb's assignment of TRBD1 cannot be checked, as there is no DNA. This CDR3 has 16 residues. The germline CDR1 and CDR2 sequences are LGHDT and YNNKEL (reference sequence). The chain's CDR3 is CASSQDWRTPDRELFF.

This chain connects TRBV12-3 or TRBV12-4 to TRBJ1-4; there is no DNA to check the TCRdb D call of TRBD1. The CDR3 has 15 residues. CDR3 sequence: CASSPRDRGDEKLFF.

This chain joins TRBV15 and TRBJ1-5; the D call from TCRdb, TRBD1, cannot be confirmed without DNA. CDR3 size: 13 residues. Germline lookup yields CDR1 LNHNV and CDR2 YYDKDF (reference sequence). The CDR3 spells CATQGASSQPQHF.

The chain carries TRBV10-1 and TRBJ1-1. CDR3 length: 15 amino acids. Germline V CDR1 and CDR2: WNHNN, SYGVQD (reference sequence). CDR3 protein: CASSEFGVMNTEAFF.